The T cell receptor beta chain described here comes from a study of post-analysis software for immune sequencing data (dated by TCRdb to the mid-2010s). Notes on the research overall: Disease courses on record covered relapsing-remitting, secondary progressive and progressive-relapsing multiple sclerosis, though some patients had no subtype annotation. The multiple sclerosis patient repertoires were compared with 11 previously published healthy control repertoires from donors aged 6 to 25 years. A subset of samples was prepared in parallel using single-end sample barcoding, then pooled and co-amplified after Illumina adapter ligation. General findings and caveats noted by the study authors: Multiple sclerosis patients had significantly lower normalized Chao1 diversity than controls, a result that suggests substantial peripheral T-cell clonal expansion. The control group was slightly older than the multiple sclerosis patient group. Four or five TRBV segments, including TRBV5-6, TRBV5-1 and TRBV20-1, were significantly more frequent in patients than controls. When samples were clustered directly using the F measure, samples prepared in the same batch co-clustered strongly, which prompted a batch-effect correction.

To demonstrate the VDJtools post-analysis software, the study profiled TCR beta repertoires from the peripheral blood of about a dozen young patients with multiple sclerosis. Multiple sclerosis patients were children and adolescents aged about 6 to 15 years. The library relied on PCR. The sequencing machine was an Illumina HiSeq 2500. To reduce PCR and sequencing biases, unique molecular identifiers were incorporated into the TCR beta cDNA libraries. Approximately 500,000 cDNA molecules were obtained for every 1 to 10 million input T cells, so each molecule roughly corresponded to one T cell. The same protocol used for the earlier healthy control dataset was applied to prepare and sequence the patient libraries. Within a given batch, samples were prepared together, multiplexed and sequenced on the same HiSeq lane. Processing in the source paper ran as follows. MIGEC handled the raw barcoded reads, throwing out single-read molecular identifier groups before consensus assembly and CDR3 extraction. VDJtools was used for post-analysis of the clonotype tables, and diversity was normalized by down-sampling every dataset to the size of the smallest sample. In repertoire overlap clustering, CDR3 amino acid sequences, but not nucleotide sequences, were matched to correct batch-related cross-sample contamination. In TCRdb, the public reads were trimmed at Q25 with fastp and aligned with MiXCR, with productive beta chains retained. Rows are combined by CDR3 protein, so each entry shows the most common genes and DNA. The V and J calls and clone size are TCRdb's, not the authors'. The sample table holds approximately 770,000 distinct CDR3 sequences, of which about half were seen once. The ten largest make up 4.9% of the sample.

The germline V gene (reference sequence) yields GTSNPN for CDR1 and SVGIG for CDR2. The junction carries 14 bases between V and J, which are trimmed by 3 bases and 2 bases respectively. The CDR3 runs 14 amino acids, cysteine and phenylalanine included. The read is trimmed to its CDR3 DNA, 42 bases read in frame from base 1. As for this clonotype: What antigen it recognizes has not been identified. Qualities for individual bases were not recorded, and no much larger clone is one base off.

Rearrangement joined TRBV30 to TRBJ2-7, with a weak D call of TRBD1 (6 bases match). The sequence came from a girl under 18 with multiple sclerosis. The sample consisted of blood. The CDR3 region reads CAWRRAGATYEQYF. Read as DNA, the sequence is TGTGCCTGGAGAAGGGCAGGGGCTACCTACGAGCAGTACTTC.